A selection of T cell receptor beta chains follows, all from one sample in a study of graft-versus-host responses after intestinal transplantation. Libraries were prepared by immunoSEQ multiplex PCR; TCRdb keeps only in-frame clonotypes and omits some of them. This sample has about 45,000 clones, with roughly 90% found just once. The sample was PBMCs, taken 524 days after transplant. Receptor source: a human patient who received an intestinal transplant, so some T cells may come from the graft donor. CDR3s include the opening cysteine and the closing phenylalanine or tryptophan. Each record gives: J gene, V gene, CDR3 protein.

>TRBJ2-1|TRBV28
CASIPRPGQLSYNEQFF
>TRBJ2-1|TRBV4-3
CASSQERLAGVNEQFF
>TRBJ2-1|TRBV7-2
CASSSTGGTSGSGEQFF
>TRBJ2-7|TRBV21-1
CASSNGPTPPYEQYF
>TRBJ1-3|TRBV5-4
CASSLDLTTFSGNTIYF
>TRBJ2-1|TRBV19
CASSKGLAGWDEQFF
>TRBJ2-7|TRBV4-2
CASGGPGLSYEQYF
>TRBJ1-1|TRBV5-8
CASSTGTRNTEAFF
>TRBJ1-4|TRBV4-3
CASSQTYGTLNEKLFF
>TRBJ2-7|TRBV11-1
CASSPSRGYEQYF
>TRBJ1-1|TRBV6-5
CASSLGATEAFF
>TRBJ2-1|TRBV19
CASSIVPGSYNEQFF
>TRBJ1-3|TRBV28
CASSLSRTGGNTIYF